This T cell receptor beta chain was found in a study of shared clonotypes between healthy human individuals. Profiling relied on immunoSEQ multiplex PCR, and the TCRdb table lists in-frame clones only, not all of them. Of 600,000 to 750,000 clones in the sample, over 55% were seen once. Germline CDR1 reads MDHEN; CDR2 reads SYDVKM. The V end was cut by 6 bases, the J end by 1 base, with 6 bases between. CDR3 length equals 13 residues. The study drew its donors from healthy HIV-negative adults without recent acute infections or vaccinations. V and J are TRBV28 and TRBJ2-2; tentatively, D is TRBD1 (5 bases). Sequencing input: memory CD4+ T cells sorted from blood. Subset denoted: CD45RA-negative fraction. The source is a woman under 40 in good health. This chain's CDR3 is CASSGQNTGELFF. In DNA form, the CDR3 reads TGTGCCAGCAGCGGACAGAACACCGGGGAGCTGTTTTTT. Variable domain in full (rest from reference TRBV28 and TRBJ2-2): DVKVTQSSRYLVKRTGEKVFLECVQDMDHENMFWYRQDPGLGLRLIYFSYDVKMKEKGDIPEGYSVSREKKERFSLILESASTNQTSMYLCASSGQNTGELFFGEGSRLTVL.